This is a list of T cell receptor beta chains from one sample in a study of blood T cell repertoires in COVID-19. This table comes from immunoSEQ multiplex PCR, and its TCRdb copy is limited to in-frame clones, with some not included. The sample records under 200,000 clones, roughly nine tenths being singletons. The sequenced sample was peripheral blood. All receptors derive from a woman between 65 and 79 years old with acute or convalescent COVID-19. The CDR3 runs from the conserved cysteine through the conserved F or W. D genes are given only for firm matches. Clone size appears in some rows only: once, few, many, or a class for an expanded clone.

V gene,J gene,clone size,D gene,CDR3 DNA,CDR3 protein
TRBV5-1,TRBJ1-1,once,NA,TGCGCCAGCAGCGCGTCGGGGGTGCACACTGAAGCTTTCTTT,CASSASGVHTEAFF
TRBV19,TRBJ2-4,NA,TRBD1,TGTGCCAGTAGGGGACAGGCGGAAAACATTCAGTACTTC,CASRGQAENIQYF
TRBV6-6,TRBJ1-2,NA,TRBD1,TGTGCCAGCAGTCCCTACCTATATGGACAGGGGGACTATGGCTACACCTTC,CASSPYLYGQGDYGYTF
TRBV5-1,TRBJ2-6,NA,NA,TGCGCCAGCGCCAAACTGGACAGCGGTAAAGCCAACGTCCTGACTTTC,CASAKLDSGKANVLTF
TRBV2,TRBJ2-1,NA,TRBD2,TGTGCCAGCAAGCCGGGACTAGCAATGAACGAGCAGTTCTTC,CASKPGLAMNEQFF
TRBV19,TRBJ2-3,few,TRBD2,TGTGCCAGTAGAAATAGCGGGGGATTCACAGATACGCAGTATTTT,CASRNSGGFTDTQYF
TRBV1,TRBJ1-1,NA,NA,TGCACCAGCAGCCATCCTGGGGGCACGAAAATGAACACTGAAGCTTTCTTT,CTSSHPGGTKMNTEAFF
TRBV5-4,TRBJ2-3,NA,NA,TGTGCCAGCAGCTTGACAGGGACAGATACGCAGTATTTT,CASSLTGTDTQYF
TRBV5-1,TRBJ1-2,NA,TRBD1,TGCGCCAGCGGACAGGGGGACTATGGCTACACCTTC,CASGQGDYGYTF
TRBV19,TRBJ2-7,NA,TRBD1,TGTGCCAGTAGTGCGGGACAGGTCTACGAGCAGTACTTC,CASSAGQVYEQYF
TRBV10-2,TRBJ2-7,NA,NA,TGCGCCAGCAGTGCGTTCGACGAGCAGTACTTC,CASSAFDEQYF
TRBV19,TRBJ1-2,NA,NA,TGTGCCAGTAGTATAGAAACAGGGAACTATGGCTACACCTTC,CASSIETGNYGYTF
TRBV18,TRBJ1-6,few,TRBD1,TGTGCCAGCTCACGAACAGCCGGGACAGGGATATCACCCCTCCACTTT,CASSRTAGTGISPLHF
TRBV5-4,TRBJ2-7,NA,TRBD1,TGTGCCAGCAGCTTGGGTGACAGGGCTCGGAACGAGCAGTACTTC,CASSLGDRARNEQYF
TRBV10-1,TRBJ2-2,NA,NA,TGCGCCAGCAGTGACCGGACAGCAACCTACACCGGGGAGCTGTTTTTT,CASSDRTATYTGELFF
TRBV6-2/TRBV6-3,TRBJ1-6,NA,NA,TGTGCCAGCAGTTACGGAGGGCTAGGATCACCCCTCCACTTT,CASSYGGLGSPLHF